The next 18 T cell receptor beta chains were all read from a single sample in a study of regulatory T cells in long-lasting Graves disease. The TCR beta library used iRepertoire HTBI primers with Arm-PCR amplification of CDR3. TCRdb ran MiXCR on the multiplex PCR reads and lists one entry per CDR3 protein. The sample gives 550,000 to 600,000 distinct CDR3 sequences, about 15% of which show up once; around 12% is in the top ten. The time point here: newly diagnosed GD, antithyroid drugs for less than 3 months. PBMCs were the source of the RNA used for TCR sequencing. This sample also appeared in a second study, on T cells in Graves' hyperthyroidism and ophthalmopathy.

The sample in question was peripheral blood mononuclear cells (PBMCs), obtained at new diagnosis, from a patient treated with antithyroid drugs. The receptor set was obtained from a man aged 18 to 29 with Graves disease.

This clonotype has a handful of counts. The chain is built from TRBV3-1 and TRBJ2-2; D not resolved. Trimming left V 5 bases short and J 4 bases short, with 11 bases between. The germline CDR1 and CDR2 sequences are LGHDT and YNNKEL (reference sequence). The CDR3 extends over 14 amino acids. The CDR3 DNA reads as TGTGCCAGCAGCGCCCGCTGGGCCACCGGGGAGCTGTTTTTT. Its translation: CASSARWATGELFF.

This clonotype was seen repeatedly, ten times or more. This chain connects TRBV2 to TRBJ2-1; D may be TRBD2 (6 bases). Trimming cost V 6 bases and J 3 bases, with 15 bases left between them. Per the germline V gene, CDR1 is SNHLY and CDR2 is FYNNEI. The CDR3 totals 15 residues. In DNA, the CDR3 is TGTGCCAGCAGGCCCCGGGACTGGGACTACAATGAGCAGTTCTTC. Translating gives CASRPRDWDYNEQFF.

This clonotype was counted many times. As DNA, the CDR3 is TGTGCCAGCAGATTCCCTAGCACAGATACGCAGTATTTT. Protein: CASRFPSTDTQYF. V and J are TRBV6-2 or TRBV6-3 and TRBJ2-3, with D unclear. V lost 6 bases and J 0 bases, leaving 7 bases between the germline ends. Per germline, CDR1 MNHEY and CDR2 SVGEGT. The CDR3 covers 13 residues.

CDR3 residues: CASSGLAGGGSYNEQFF. The CDR3 DNA follows: TGTGCCAGTAGTGGACTAGCGGGAGGAGGCTCCTACAATGAGCAGTTCTTC. V and J are TRBV19 and TRBJ2-1, with 14 nucleotides matching TRBD2. From germline, CDR1 is LNHDA and CDR2 SQIVND (reference sequence). CDR3 length: 17 amino acids. Trimming at V came to 5 bases and at J to 0 bases, leaving 3 bases not matched to a gene.

There are many counts of this clonotype. This chain's CDR3 is CASSALGSSGNTIYF. The CDR3 DNA reads TGTGCCAGCAGTGCTTTAGGGAGCTCTGGAAACACCATATATTTT. This chain connects TRBV2 to TRBJ1-3; no firm D call. V was pared by 4 bases and J by 0 bases, with 10 bases between. The CDR3 runs 15 residues. Germline values: CDR1 SNHLY, CDR2 FYNNEI.

This clonotype was seen many times. CDR3 in amino acids: CASSTPGLADEQFF. CDR3 coding DNA: TGTGCCAGCAGCACCCCGGGACTAGCAGATGAGCAGTTCTTC. The gene calls are TRBV12-3 or TRBV12-4 and TRBJ2-1, with TRBD2 identical over 9 bases. This CDR3 spans 14 amino acids. The V segment lost 6 bases and the J segment 8 bases; nucleotides outside the gene matches: 8.

This chain joins TRBV6-1 and TRBJ2-7, with TRBD2 as a possible D gene (5 bases). V was clipped by 1 base and J by 7 bases, with 14 bases between them. The CDR3 totals 14 residues. Germline CDR1 reads MNHNS; CDR2 reads SASEGT. For the CDR3, the DNA is TGTGCCAGCAGTGAAGGGGCATCGACGGGGGAGCAGTACTTC. Translating gives CASSEGASTGEQYF.

This clonotype was found a few times. The V call is TRBV2, the J call TRBJ2-2, with D tentatively TRBD1 (5 bases). The CDR3 spans 14 residues. Germline V gene lookup returns CDR1 SNHLY and CDR2 FYNNEI. The V gene lost 4 bases and the J gene lost 4 bases, with 10 bases spanning the gap. The CDR3, as DNA: TGTGCCAGCAGTGTGGGGCGGAGCACCGGGGAGCTGTTTTTT. The encoded protein is CASSVGRSTGELFF.

This clonotype was seen a few times. The V gene is TRBV11-1, the J gene TRBJ2-3, with D maybe TRBD2 (6 bases). Germline loops: CDR1 SGHAT, CDR2 FQDESV (reference sequence). Between the trimmed V and J ends, which lost 4 bases and 2 bases, there was a span of 16 bases. The CDR3 spans 16 residues. CDR3 bases: TGTGCCAGCAGCTATCGGGGGAGGTGGTCCACAGATACGCAGTATTTT. Translated: CASSYRGRWSTDTQYF. Together with reference TRBV11-1 and TRBJ2-3, the CDR3 gives the full variable domain: EAEVAQSPRYKITEKSQAVAFWCDPISGHATLYWYRQILGQGPELLVQFQDESVVDDSQLPKDRFSAERLKGVDSTLKIQPAELGDSAMYLCASSYRGRWSTDTQYFGPGTRLTVL.

This clonotype was recorded many times. The chain has TRBV10-3 and TRBJ2-1; D is ambiguous. Trimming took 8 bases from V and 8 from J, leaving 16 bases between them. This CDR3 region has 13 residues. Germline V gene sequence: CDR1 ENHRY, CDR2 SYGVKD. CDR3 in amino acids: CAIGRNNIHEQFF. As DNA, the CDR3 is TGTGCCATCGGCCGGAACAATATACATGAGCAGTTCTTC.

This clonotype came up many times. Here the CDR3 reads CASSLWTGKDNEQFF. The DNA for the CDR3 is TGTGCCAGCAGTTTGTGGACAGGGAAAGACAATGAGCAGTTCTTC. This chain connects TRBV28 to TRBJ2-1; 8 bases fit TRBD1. Germline assignment: CDR1 MDHEN and CDR2 SYDVKM. This CDR3 contains 15 residues. With 3 bases clipped from V and 5 bases from J, the junction kept 6 bases outside the gene matches.

In its sample, this clonotype was seen a few times. This rearrangement joins TRBV7-9 to TRBJ2-5, with 12 positions matching TRBD2. CDR3 length: 18 amino acids. Germline-derived CDR1 and CDR2 are SEHNR and FQNEAQ (reference sequence). V shed 3 bases and J 0 bases; nucleotides not matched to a gene: 8. The CDR3 DNA sequence: TGTGCCAGCAGCTTTAAGAGACTAGCGGGAGATTACCAAGAGACCCAGTACTTC. Encoded protein: CASSFKRLAGDYQETQYF.

This clonotype turned up a few times. The gene calls are TRBV30 and TRBJ2-1; 12 bases fit TRBD2. Germline-derived CDR1 and CDR2 are GTSNPN and SVGIG (reference sequence). J was trimmed by 7 bases and V by 7 bases; bases with no gene match: 5. The CDR3 sequence is 13 residues long. The CDR3 loop is CALTSGSGNEQFF. The CDR3 DNA follows: TGTGCCTTGACTAGCGGGAGCGGGAATGAGCAGTTCTTC.

The sample holds a few counts of this clonotype. The chain uses TRBV12-3 or TRBV12-4 and TRBJ2-3; the match to TRBD2 covers 11 bases. CDR3 length: 15 amino acids. Losses at the gene ends were 8 bases for V and 2 bases for J; bases not matched to a gene: 6. CDR3 DNA: TGTGCCAGCGTCGGACTAGCGGGCCCCACAGATACGCAGTATTTT. Its translation: CASVGLAGPTDTQYF.

This clonotype occurred a few times. V usage is TRBV3-1 and J usage is TRBJ1-4; weak D call: TRBD1 (5 bases). The CDR3 is 14 amino acids. Deletions cut 0 bases from V and 8 bases from J, with 10 bases between. Germline lookup yields CDR1 LGHDT and CDR2 YNNKEL (reference sequence). In nucleotides, the CDR3 is TGTGCCAGCAGCCAAGATAGCGGGGGAGAAAAACTGTTTTTT. Residues: CASSQDSGGEKLFF. Complete variable domain (other parts from reference TRBV3-1 and TRBJ1-4): DTAVSQTPKYLVTQMGNDKSIKCEQNLGHDTMYWYKQDSKKFLKIMFSYNNKELIINETVPNRFSPKSPDKAHLNLHINSLELGDSAVYFCASSQDSGGEKLFFGSGTQLSVL.

This clonotype occurred many times. The chain carries TRBV27 and TRBJ2-7; 10 bases fit TRBD2. CDR1 and CDR2 (germline): MNHEY, SMNVEV (reference sequence). CDR3 length: 16 residues. V lost 3 bases, J lost 4 bases, and 9 bases stayed unmatched. The CDR3 sequence is CASSLVASGSRYEQYF. In DNA form, the CDR3 reads TGTGCCAGCAGTTTGGTGGCTAGCGGGAGTCGATACGAGCAGTACTTC.

The sample holds a few counts of this clonotype. The CDR3 bases are TGTGCCAGCAGCTTTCCCGGGACGGGGGGGGCAGATACGCAGTATTTT. Translating it yields CASSFPGTGGADTQYF. The chain recombines TRBV3-1 with TRBJ2-3; TRBD2 agrees at 8 bases. J was trimmed by 4 bases and V by 5 bases; bases with no gene match: 11. This CDR3 has 16 amino acids. Germline CDR1 LGHDT, CDR2 YNNKEL (reference sequence).

This clonotype showed up many times. The CDR3: CASSSLADGSYNEQFF. The CDR3 DNA reads as TGTGCCAGCAGTTCGCTAGCGGATGGCTCCTACAATGAGCAGTTCTTC. V and J are TRBV28 and TRBJ2-1; TRBD2 matches at 7 bases. Per the germline V gene, CDR1 is MDHEN and CDR2 is SYDVKM. This CDR3 is 16 amino acids long. The trim removed 4 bases at V and 0 bases at J, leaving 6 bases unmatched.